Listed below are T cell receptor beta chains from one sample, sequenced in a study of cytomegalovirus exposure and HLA in healthy donors. Only in-frame clones appear in the TCRdb table, and some are missing; sequencing was by immunoSEQ multiplex PCR. The table for this sample gives 50,000 to 70,000 clones. Specimen: PBMCs. These receptors came from a man aged 45-65 years in good health and CMV-seropositive. Both conserved end residues are part of each CDR3. The order of the fields is V gene, D gene, J gene, CDR3 protein, CDR3 DNA. D genes are given only for firm matches.

V: TRBV19
D: .
J: TRBJ2-7
CDR3: CASSKAGAVDEQYF
DNA: TGTGCCAGTAGTAAGGCGGGGGCGGTCGACGAGCAGTACTTC

V: TRBV5-1
D: .
J: TRBJ1-1
CDR3: CASSRGGEVMNTEAFF
DNA: TGCGCCAGCAGCCGGGGGGGTGAGGTGATGAACACTGAAGCTTTCTTT

V: TRBV10-3
D: .
J: TRBJ2-7
CDR3: CAISSKGGSAYEQYF
DNA: TGTGCCATCAGTTCAAAAGGGGGATCCGCCTACGAGCAGTACTTC

V: TRBV10-3
D: .
J: TRBJ1-1
CDR3: CAISESKGGTEAFF
DNA: TGTGCCATCAGTGAGTCGAAAGGGGGCACTGAAGCTTTCTTT

V: TRBV6-1
D: TRBD1
J: TRBJ1-2
CDR3: CASSRGRGNYGYTF
DNA: TGTGCCAGCAGTCGGGGCAGGGGGAACTATGGCTACACCTTC

V: TRBV10-3
D: TRBD2
J: TRBJ2-5
CDR3: CAIRGAGPGKETQYF
DNA: TGTGCCATCAGAGGAGCGGGGCCTGGCAAAGAGACCCAGTACTTC

V: TRBV5-6
D: TRBD2
J: TRBJ2-7
CDR3: CASSRASRGDEQYF
DNA: TGTGCCAGCAGCCGAGCCTCTCGGGGGGACGAGCAGTACTTC

V: TRBV29-1
D: .
J: TRBJ1-1
CDR3: CSADTEAFF
DNA: TGCAGCGCGGACACTGAAGCTTTCTTT

V: TRBV5-7
D: .
J: TRBJ2-2
CDR3: CASSSSGAYTGELFF
DNA: TGTGCCAGCAGCTCAAGCGGAGCTTACACCGGGGAGCTGTTTTTT

V: TRBV5-1
D: TRBD1
J: TRBJ1-5
CDR3: CASSPGTGLNQPQHF
DNA: TGCGCCAGCAGCCCAGGGACAGGGTTGAATCAGCCCCAGCATTTT

V: TRBV9
D: .
J: TRBJ2-7
CDR3: CASSSSPSYEQYF
DNA: TGTGCCAGCAGCAGTAGCCCCTCCTACGAGCAGTACTTC

V: TRBV4-3
D: .
J: TRBJ2-3
CDR3: CASSLLPAGPQASTDTQYF
DNA: TGCGCCAGCAGCTTACTCCCCGCGGGGCCTCAAGCTAGCACAGATACGCAGTATTTT

V: TRBV7-9
D: TRBD2
J: TRBJ2-3
CDR3: CASRLTSTSGTYTQYF
DNA: TGTGCCAGCAGGCTAACCTCAACTAGCGGAACTTATACGCAGTATTTT

V: TRBV19
D: .
J: TRBJ2-1
CDR3: CASSIAGTLNEQFF
DNA: TGTGCCAGTAGTATAGCGGGGACTCTTAATGAGCAGTTCTTC

V: TRBV14
D: .
J: TRBJ2-3
CDR3: CASSLPGLGITDTQYF
DNA: TGTGCCAGCAGCCTCCCGGGACTGGGGATCACAGATACGCAGTATTTT

V: TRBV4-2
D: .
J: TRBJ1-2
CDR3: CASSQDRTGPLSGYTF
DNA: TGTGCCAGCAGCCAAGATCGAACAGGGCCACTCAGTGGCTACACCTTC

V: TRBV5-1
D: TRBD2
J: TRBJ2-1
CDR3: CASSTTSGRGNEQFF
DNA: TGCGCCAGCAGTACCACTAGCGGGAGGGGTAATGAGCAGTTCTTC

V: TRBV2
D: .
J: TRBJ2-7
CDR3: CASRPGGPYEQYF
DNA: TGTGCCAGCCGTCCCGGGGGGCCCTACGAGCAGTACTTC

V: TRBV11-2
D: .
J: TRBJ2-1
CDR3: CASSHGSRGSPSYNEQFF
DNA: TGTGCCAGCAGCCATGGCTCCAGGGGCTCTCCCTCCTACAATGAGCAGTTCTTC

V: TRBV9
D: TRBD1
J: TRBJ1-6
CDR3: CASSVEGQGGNSPLHF
DNA: TGTGCCAGCAGCGTAGAGGGACAGGGTGGGAATTCACCCCTCCACTTT

V: TRBV9
D: TRBD2
J: TRBJ2-3
CDR3: CASSARTSPTDTQYF
DNA: TGTGCCAGCAGCGCCCGGACTAGCCCCACAGATACGCAGTATTTT

V: TRBV19
D: .
J: TRBJ2-1
CDR3: CASSPSQGDTYNEQFF
DNA: TGTGCCAGTAGTCCGTCACAGGGTGATACCTACAATGAGCAGTTCTTC

V: TRBV7-2
D: TRBD2
J: TRBJ2-5
CDR3: CASSLAREGETQYF
DNA: TGTGCCAGCAGCTTAGCGCGGGAGGGAGAGACCCAGTACTTC

V: TRBV11-3
D: .
J: TRBJ1-1
CDR3: CASSLESNTEAFF
DNA: TGTGCCAGCAGCTTAGAGTCTAACACTGAAGCTTTCTTT

V: TRBV5-3
D: TRBD1
J: TRBJ1-5
CDR3: CARTCPQGAENQPQHF
DNA: TGTGCCAGAACGTGCCCCCAGGGGGCCGAAAATCAGCCCCAGCATTTT

V: TRBV7-2
D: .
J: TRBJ1-1
CDR3: CASARGLSTEAFF
DNA: TGTGCCAGCGCGAGGGGGTTAAGCACTGAAGCTTTCTTT

V: TRBV19
D: .
J: TRBJ1-3
CDR3: CASSPRQVRGNTIYF
DNA: TGTGCCAGTAGTCCAAGACAGGTTAGAGGAAACACCATATATTTT

V: TRBV25-1
D: TRBD1
J: TRBJ2-7
CDR3: CASSEGDRAYEQYF
DNA: TGTGCCAGCAGTGAAGGGGACAGAGCTTACGAGCAGTACTTC

V: TRBV30
D: .
J: TRBJ2-4
CDR3: CAGGGHRGRKNIQYF
DNA: TGTGCCGGGGGAGGCCACAGGGGCCGCAAAAACATTCAGTACTTC

V: TRBV9
D: TRBD2
J: TRBJ2-7
CDR3: CASSPLAGAAFEQYF
DNA: TGTGCCAGCAGCCCACTAGCGGGAGCAGCCTTCGAGCAGTACTTC

V: TRBV14
D: TRBD1
J: TRBJ2-3
CDR3: CASSKFQGVTTDTQYF
DNA: TGTGCCAGCAGCAAATTCCAGGGGGTAACCACAGATACGCAGTATTTT

V: TRBV5-1
D: TRBD2
J: TRBJ2-1
CDR3: CASSLSGRANEQFF
DNA: TGCGCCAGCAGCCTTAGCGGGAGGGCCAATGAGCAGTTCTTC

V: TRBV28
D: TRBD1
J: TRBJ1-5
CDR3: CASSPNRGSNQPQHF
DNA: TGTGCCAGCAGCCCCAACAGGGGAAGCAATCAGCCCCAGCATTTT

V: TRBV4-1
D: .
J: TRBJ1-5
CDR3: CASSQEVGAVWQPQHF
DNA: TGCGCCAGCAGCCAAGAGGTAGGGGCAGTCTGGCAGCCCCAGCATTTT

V: TRBV28
D: .
J: TRBJ2-7
CDR3: CASRTVKDSYEQYF
DNA: TGTGCCAGCAGGACCGTTAAAGACAGCTACGAGCAGTACTTC